These 23 T cell receptor beta chains originate from one sample sequenced in a study of blood T cell repertoires in COVID-19. The assay was immunoSEQ multiplex PCR, and TCRdb's table has in-frame clones only and misses some. The sample contains 250,000 to 350,000 clones, over 75% of which appear only once. The sequencing sample was made of PBMCs or T cells enriched from blood (not recorded which). The receptors shown here come from a woman aged 25 to 45 who had recovered from COVID-19.

This sequence joins TRBV6-5 and TRBJ1-1, with TRBD1 matching 8 bases. This CDR3 has 15 amino acids. CDR1 is MNHEY and CDR2 is SVGAGI in the germline V gene. J lost 0 bases, V lost 5 bases, and 5 bases had no gene match. CDR3 in amino acids: CASSPTGALNTEAFF. The CDR3 nucleotides read TGTGCCAGCAGTCCGACAGGGGCGTTGAACACTGAAGCTTTCTTT.

The chain has TRBV6-1 and TRBJ1-5, with D possibly matching TRBD1 (6 bases). The CDR3 spans 17 residues. V dropped 0 bases and J dropped 0 bases, with 12 bases sitting between them. CDR1 MNHNS and CDR2 SASEGT come from the germline V gene. The CDR3 region has the DNA TGTGCCAGCAGTGAAGCGGCAGGGGCGATTAGCAATCAGCCCCAGCATTTT. Encoded protein: CASSEAAGAISNQPQHF.

J is TRBJ1-6 and V is TRBV21-1; the D call of TRBD1 is as the table states it, not checked on the DNA. TRBV21-1 is a listed pseudogene. The CDR3 totals 15 residues. The CDR3 DNA sequence: TGTGCCAGCAGCAATATTATGGGGCATAATTCACCCCTCCACTTT. Its protein product is CASSNIMGHNSPLHF.

The J gene is TRBJ2-7, the V gene TRBV4-2, with 7 bases fitting TRBD1. Trimming at V came to 1 base and at J to 3 bases, leaving 6 bases not matched to a gene. The germline CDR1 and CDR2 sequences are LGHNA and YNFKEQ. The CDR3 extends over 15 amino acids. CDR3 DNA sequence: TGTGCCAGCAGCCAAGTACCCGGGACAGTCTACGAGCAGTACTTC. Translation: CASSQVPGTVYEQYF.

This clone was found once. The chain carries TRBV28 and TRBJ1-2; D is possibly TRBD1 (5 bases). Germline V gene lookup returns CDR1 MDHEN and CDR2 SYDVKM. CDR3 length: 16 amino acids. Trimming removed 1 base from V and 5 bases from J, with 17 bases in between. CDR3 amino acids: CASSLLGAGGDYGYTF. The DNA of the CDR3 is TGTGCCAGCAGTTTATTAGGGGCAGGCGGGGATTATGGCTACACCTTC.

V gene TRBV2 combines with J gene TRBJ2-7; D perhaps matches TRBD2 (6 bases). CDR3 size: 14 residues. Trimming left V 6 bases short and J 3 bases short, with 15 bases between. CDR1 and CDR2 from the germline V gene are SNHLY and FYNNEI. CDR3 protein: CASSSDGGNYEQYF. The CDR3 DNA sequence: TGTGCCAGCAGCTCCGACGGAGGGAACTACGAGCAGTACTTC. Complete variable domain (other parts from reference TRBV2 and TRBJ2-7): EPEVTQTPSHQVTQMGQEVILRCVPISNHLYFYWYRQILGQKVEFLVSFYNNEISEKSEIFDDQFSVERPDGSNFTLKIRSTKLEDSAMYFCASSSDGGNYEQYFGPGTRLTVT.

The V gene is TRBV2, the J gene TRBJ1-1, with TRBD1 as a possible D gene (6 bases). The germline V and J ends were trimmed by 7 bases and 1 base, with 13 bases remaining between them. Germline assignment: CDR1 SNHLY and CDR2 FYNNEI. The CDR3 totals 14 residues. In DNA form, the CDR3 reads TGTGCCAGCAAACAGGGCCCCGGGAACACTGAAGCTTTCTTT. Protein: CASKQGPGNTEAFF. Based on the CDR3 plus reference TRBV2 and TRBJ1-1, the full variable domain is EPEVTQTPSHQVTQMGQEVILRCVPISNHLYFYWYRQILGQKVEFLVSFYNNEISEKSEIFDDQFSVERPDGSNFTLKIRSTKLEDSAMYFCASKQGPGNTEAFFGQGTRLTVV.

The chain uses TRBV3-1 (or the pseudogene TRBV3-2) and TRBJ2-3; TRBD2 might be the D (6 bases). V lost 1 base, J lost 4 bases, and 12 bases lay in between. Germline-derived CDR1 and CDR2 are LGHDT and YNNKEL (reference sequence). The CDR3 extends over 15 amino acids. CDR3 in amino acids: CASSQGNGGADTQYF. CDR3 nucleotide sequence: TGTGCCAGCAGCCAAGGGAACGGAGGGGCAGATACGCAGTATTTT.

The V and J genes are TRBV4-1 and TRBJ1-1; D unresolved. Germline V gene data show CDR1 as MGHRA and CDR2 as YSYEKL. The V gene lost 4 bases and the J gene lost 1 base, with 7 bases spanning the gap. The CDR3 is 13 amino acids. CDR3 sequence reads: CASSLLRNTEAFF. CDR3 in DNA: TGCGCCAGCAGCCTCCTACGGAACACTGAAGCTTTCTTT.

The gene calls are TRBV2 and TRBJ1-1; D is perhaps TRBD1 (5 bases). V shed 3 bases and J shed 0 bases, with 14 bases lying between them. The CDR3 extends over 16 amino acids. Germline CDR1 and CDR2: SNHLY and FYNNEI. As DNA, the CDR3 is TGTGCCAGCAGTGACGGAGGGGAGTGGGTGAACACTGAAGCTTTCTTT. As protein: CASSDGGEWVNTEAFF.

The V and J genes are TRBV4-1 and TRBJ2-1; 10 bases agree with TRBD1. Germline-derived CDR1 and CDR2 are MGHRA and YSYEKL. The J segment lost 7 bases and the V segment lost 3 bases, leaving 9 bases of the junction unmatched. This CDR3 comprises 16 residues. The chain's CDR3 is CASSQTWGQGWNEQFF. As DNA, the CDR3 is TGCGCCAGCAGCCAGACCTGGGGACAGGGGTGGAATGAGCAGTTCTTC.

The genes are TRBV5-1 and TRBJ2-3, with 13 bases fitting TRBD2. J was trimmed by 2 bases and V by 4 bases; bases with no gene match: 16. The CDR3 spans 20 residues. Germline values: CDR1 SGHRS, CDR2 YFSETQ. CDR3 nucleotide sequence: TGCGCCAGCAGCCGGACAGGGACCGGACTAGCGGGGGAATACACAGATACGCAGTATTTT. Translating it yields CASSRTGTGLAGEYTDTQYF.

The gene calls are TRBV5-1 and TRBJ2-3, with 9 positions matching TRBD1. The CDR3 totals 15 residues. Germline-derived CDR1 and CDR2 are SGHRS and YFSETQ. J gave up 2 bases and V 4 bases, and 5 bases lay outside the gene matches. CDR3 amino acids: CASSLTGGDTDTQYF. CDR3 nucleotide sequence: TGCGCCAGCAGCCTTACAGGGGGCGACACAGATACGCAGTATTTT.

This chain links TRBV5-4 with TRBJ1-1; maybe TRBD1 (6 bases). Looked up from germline, CDR1 is SGHNT and CDR2 is YYREEE (reference sequence). Trimming left V 1 base short and J 5 bases short, with 12 bases between. The CDR3 is 14 residues long. The CDR3 DNA reads as TGTGCCAGCAGCTTGCCGGGGGGCGGAACTGAAGCTTTCTTT. It translates to CASSLPGGGTEAFF.

Here the CDR3 DNA reads TGTGCCATCAGTGTGAACAGTCTCTATGGCTACACCTTC. Translation: CAISVNSLYGYTF. The V gene is TRBV10-3, the J gene TRBJ1-2; D gene ambiguous. CDR1 is ENHRY and CDR2 is SYGVKD in the germline V gene. Trimming shortened V by 4 bases and J by 4 bases, and 10 bases separated the two germline ends. The CDR3 totals 13 residues.

This chain links TRBV18 with TRBJ2-7; 9 nucleotides line up with TRBD1. The CDR3 runs 18 residues. Looked up from germline, CDR1 is KGHSH and CDR2 is LQKENI. V lost 1 base to trimming and J lost 0 bases; unmatched junction nucleotides: 10. CDR3 amino acids: CASSPRSQGAISSYEQYF. CDR3 sequence (DNA): TGTGCCAGCTCACCACGATCACAGGGGGCCATTTCCTCCTACGAGCAGTACTTC.

The chain carries TRBV2 and TRBJ2-7; weak D call: TRBD1 (6 bases). This CDR3 spans 15 amino acids. Germline V lookup: CDR1 SNHLY, CDR2 FYNNEI. Trimming removed 2 bases at V and 0 bases at J, with 11 bases between. CDR3 bases: TGTGCCAGCAGTGAAATACCGGACAGCTCCTACGAGCAGTACTTC. It encodes CASSEIPDSSYEQYF.

A single count supports this clone. The chain is built from TRBV4-1 and TRBJ1-1; no clear D. The germline gives CDR1 MGHRA, CDR2 YSYEKL. CDR3 length: 14 amino acids. The V gene lost 0 bases and the J gene lost 1 base, with 6 bases spanning the gap. This chain's CDR3 is CASSQEVGNTEAFF. CDR3 DNA: TGCGCCAGCAGCCAAGAAGTCGGGAACACTGAAGCTTTCTTT.

V gene TRBV12-3 or TRBV12-4 combines with J gene TRBJ2-1; 7 bases are shared with TRBD2. The CDR3 sequence is 13 residues long. Trimming removed 5 bases from V and 12 bases from J; junction bases left unmatched: 10. The CDR3 DNA sequence: TGTGCCAGCAGTCCCAATCGTTCGGGGGGGCAGTTCTTC. This codes for CASSPNRSGGQFF.

The chain recombines TRBV28 with TRBJ1-2; the D gene is possibly TRBD1 (6 bases). Germline V lookup: CDR1 MDHEN, CDR2 SYDVKM. This CDR3 region has 14 residues. The V end was cut by 6 bases, the J end by 0 bases, with 11 bases between. CDR3 DNA: TGTGCCAGCAGAAGGGACAATTCTAACTATGGCTACACCTTC. It yields the protein CASRRDNSNYGYTF.

The V gene is TRBV5-4, the J gene TRBJ2-1, with TRBD2 identical over 7 bases. This CDR3 has 15 amino acids. V lost 4 bases to trimming and J lost 3 bases; unmatched junction nucleotides: 7. Per the germline V gene, CDR1 is SGHNT and CDR2 is YYREEE (reference sequence). The CDR3 is CASSPERGFYNEQFF. In DNA, the CDR3 is TGTGCCAGCAGCCCCGAGCGGGGTTTCTACAATGAGCAGTTCTTC.

This clone occurred once. The chain links TRBV5-1 to TRBJ2-7; no definite D call. V dropped 0 bases and J dropped 7 bases, with 17 bases sitting between them. The CDR3 spans 15 residues. Germline CDR1 reads SGHRS; CDR2 reads YFSETQ. CDR3 protein: CASSLARYPLSEQYF. The CDR3 DNA is TGCGCCAGCAGCTTGGCCCGGTACCCACTTTCAGAGCAGTACTTC.

This chain joins TRBV7-2 and TRBJ2-3; D possibly corresponds to TRBD2 (6 bases). This CDR3 is built from 14 residues. V gave up 1 base and J gave up 6 bases, with 11 bases separating them. The V gene's germline CDR1 is SGHTA and CDR2 FQGNSA. The CDR3 sequence is CASSLDRAGDTQYF. The CDR3 DNA reads TGTGCCAGCAGCTTAGATAGGGCGGGGGATACGCAGTATTTT.